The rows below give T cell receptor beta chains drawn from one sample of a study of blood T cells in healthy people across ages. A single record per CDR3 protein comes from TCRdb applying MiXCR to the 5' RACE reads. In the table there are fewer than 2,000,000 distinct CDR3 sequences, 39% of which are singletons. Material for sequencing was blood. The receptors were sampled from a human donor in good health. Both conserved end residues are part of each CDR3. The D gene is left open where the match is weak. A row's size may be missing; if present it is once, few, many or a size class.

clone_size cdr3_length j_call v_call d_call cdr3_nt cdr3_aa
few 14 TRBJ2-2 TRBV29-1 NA TGCAGCGTTGTAGTAAGGTTGAACACCGGGGAGCTGTTTTTT CSVVVRLNTGELFF
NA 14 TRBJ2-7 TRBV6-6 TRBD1 TGTGCCAGCAGTCGGGACAGCCCCACGGAGGAGCAGTACTTC CASSRDSPTEEQYF
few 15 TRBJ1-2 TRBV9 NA TGTGCCAGCAGCGTAGATAGAGGACTAAACTATGGCTACACCTTC CASSVDRGLNYGYTF
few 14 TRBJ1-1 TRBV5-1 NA TGCGCCAGCAGCTTCGGGGGGCCGAACACTGAAGCTTTCTTT CASSFGGPNTEAFF
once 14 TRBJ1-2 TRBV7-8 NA TGTGCCAGCAGCCTCCGGTTAACCCAAGATGGCTACACCTTC CASSLRLTQDGYTF
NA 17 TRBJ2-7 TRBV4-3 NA TGCGCCAGCAGCCAAGAAAACGGGCCCAGCTCCTACAATGAGCAGTACTTC CASSQENGPSSYNEQYF
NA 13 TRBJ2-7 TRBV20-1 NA TGCAGTGCTGGAGGTGGGGCGGACTACGAGCAGTACTTC CSAGGGADYEQYF
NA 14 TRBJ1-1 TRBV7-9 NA TGTGCCAGCAGCCCTTATCGGTCAAGAACTGAAGCTTTCTTT CASSPYRSRTEAFF
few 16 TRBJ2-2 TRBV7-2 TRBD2 TGTGCCAGCAGCCCAGGGACTAGCGTCGACACCGGGGAGCTGTTTTTT CASSPGTSVDTGELFF
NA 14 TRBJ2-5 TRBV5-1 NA TGCGCCAGCAGCTTCAGGGAACAAAGCGGGACCCAGTACTTC CASSFREQSGTQYF
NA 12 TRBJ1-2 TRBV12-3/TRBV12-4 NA TGTGCCAGCAGTTTTACAGGGACGGGCTACACCTTC CASSFTGTGYTF
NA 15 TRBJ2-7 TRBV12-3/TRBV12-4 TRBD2 TGTGCCAGCACCAGGACTAGCGGCGGTACCTACGAGCAGTACTTC CASTRTSGGTYEQYF
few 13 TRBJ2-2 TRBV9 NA TGTGCCAGCAGCATTGACAGTACCGGGGAGCTGTTTTTT CASSIDSTGELFF
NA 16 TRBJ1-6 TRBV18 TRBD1 TGTGCCAGCTCACTACGACAGGGAATTGATAATTCACCCCTCCACTTT CASSLRQGIDNSPLHF
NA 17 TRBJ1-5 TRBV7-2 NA TGTGCCAGCAGCTTCCCAGCTGGAGCCCGGGGCAATCAGCCCCAGCATTTT CASSFPAGARGNQPQHF
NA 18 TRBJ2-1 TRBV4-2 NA TGTGCCAGCAGCCAAGTCCGAGGGAGAGGGGTCGTTAACAATGAGCAGTTCTTC CASSQVRGRGVVNNEQFF
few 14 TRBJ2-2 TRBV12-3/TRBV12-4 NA TGTGCCAGCAGTTTAGCGTACCAGTTTGGCGAGCTGTTTTTT CASSLAYQFGELFF
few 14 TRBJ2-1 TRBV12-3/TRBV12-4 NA TGTGCCAGCAGTTTTGGGCATAAGAACAATGAGCAGTTCTTC CASSFGHKNNEQFF
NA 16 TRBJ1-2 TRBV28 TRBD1 TGTGCCAGCAGTTTAGGATCCGGGACAGAAAACTATGGCTACACCTTC CASSLGSGTENYGYTF
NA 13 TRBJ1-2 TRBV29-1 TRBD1 TGCAGCGTGGGGACAGGGTCCCCCCTTGGCTACACCTTC CSVGTGSPLGYTF
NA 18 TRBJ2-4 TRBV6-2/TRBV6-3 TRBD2 TGTGCCAGCAGTTGGGGTCTAGCGGTCGGAGTAGCCAAAAACATTCAGTACTTC CASSWGLAVGVAKNIQYF
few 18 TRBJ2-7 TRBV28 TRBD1 TGTGCCAGCAGCCCAGTCGTCTGGACAGGGAGAACGTCCTACGAGCAGTACTTC CASSPVVWTGRTSYEQYF
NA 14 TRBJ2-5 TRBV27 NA TGTGCCTGCAGTTTATCCGCGGACGGGGAGACCCAGTACTTC CACSLSADGETQYF
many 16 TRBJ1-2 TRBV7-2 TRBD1 TGTGCCAGCAGCCCTTCTCCGGGACAGGGAGGACATGGCTACACCTTC CASSPSPGQGGHGYTF
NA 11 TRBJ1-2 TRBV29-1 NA TGCAGCGTTGAAGTCGGCCACGGCTACACCTTC CSVEVGHGYTF
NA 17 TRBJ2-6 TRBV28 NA TGTGCCAGCAGTTTACAGGCCTCCATGGGTGGGGCCAACGTCCTGACTTTC CASSLQASMGGANVLTF
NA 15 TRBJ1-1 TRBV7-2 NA TGTGCCAGCAGCTTCCCCGGGTGGCAGAACACTGAAGCTTTCTTT CASSFPGWQNTEAFF
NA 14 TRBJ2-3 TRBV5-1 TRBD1 TGCGCCAGCTTGAAGGGGGCTGTTACAGATACGCAGTATTTT CASLKGAVTDTQYF
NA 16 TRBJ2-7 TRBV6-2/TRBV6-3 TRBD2 TGTGCCAGCAGTGCGGGACTAGCGGGACCCTGGGACGAGCAGTACTTC CASSAGLAGPWDEQYF
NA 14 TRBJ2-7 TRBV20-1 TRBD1 TGCAGTGCTAGTCTACAGGGGAGCTCCTACGAGCAGTACTTC CSASLQGSSYEQYF
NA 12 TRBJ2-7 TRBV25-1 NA TGTGCCTGCACCGACATGTCAGGGGAGCAGTACTTC CACTDMSGEQYF
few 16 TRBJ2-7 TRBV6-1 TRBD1 TGTGCCAGCAGTCGAGGGACAGGGGGACCCTCCTACGAGCAGTACTTC CASSRGTGGPSYEQYF
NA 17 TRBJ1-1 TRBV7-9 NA TGTGCCAGCAGCCCAAGAGTTCGACAGACTCGGAACACTGAAGCTTTCTTT CASSPRVRQTRNTEAFF
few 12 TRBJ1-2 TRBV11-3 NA TGTGCCAGCCAACAGGGTAGGGGTGGCTACACCTTC CASQQGRGGYTF
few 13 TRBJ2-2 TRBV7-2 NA TGTGCCAGCAGCTTACAGCCGTCCGGGGAGCTGTTTTTT CASSLQPSGELFF
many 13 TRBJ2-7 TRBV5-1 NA TGTGCCAGCAGCTTAGTATCAGGCTACGAGCAGTACTTC CASSLVSGYEQYF
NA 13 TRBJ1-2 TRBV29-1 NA TGCAGCGTTGACGACAGGACCCCCTATGGCTACACCTTC CSVDDRTPYGYTF
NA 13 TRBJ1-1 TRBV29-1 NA TGCAGCGTTGCCGCAGGAGCCGCGCTGGAAGCTTTCTTT CSVAAGAALEAFF
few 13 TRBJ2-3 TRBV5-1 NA TGCGCCAGCAGATCGTCTGCGGCACATACGCAGTATTTT CASRSSAAHTQYF
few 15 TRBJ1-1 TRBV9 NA TGTGCCAGCAGCGTAGATCCGGCGCTGGACACTGAAGCTTTCTTT CASSVDPALDTEAFF
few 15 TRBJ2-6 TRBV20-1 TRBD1 TGCAGTGCTAGGGGACAGGACTCTGGGGCCAACGTCCTGACTTTC CSARGQDSGANVLTF
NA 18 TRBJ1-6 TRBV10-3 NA TGTGCCATCAGTGAGTCAGATGGGTCAGTGCACGCTGATTCACCCCTCCACTTT CAISESDGSVHADSPLHF
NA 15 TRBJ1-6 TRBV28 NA TGTGCCAGCAGTCGAAACGGGCCAGAGATGTCACCCCTCCACTTT CASSRNGPEMSPLHF
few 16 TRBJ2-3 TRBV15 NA TGTGCCACCAGCAGAGATCGCGGCGGAGGCACAGATGCGCAGTATTTT CATSRDRGGGTDAQYF
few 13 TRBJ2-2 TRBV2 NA TGTGCCAGCTCGGACATGGGCACCGGGGAGCTGTTTTTT CASSDMGTGELFF
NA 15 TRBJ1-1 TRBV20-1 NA TGCAGATACCTACTCCCAGGGGTCCGGAGCACTGAAGCTTTCTTT CRYLLPGVRSTEAFF
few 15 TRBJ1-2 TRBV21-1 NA TGTGCCAGCAGCGGGGTAGGGGAGGTTAACTATGGCTACACCTTC CASSGVGEVNYGYTF
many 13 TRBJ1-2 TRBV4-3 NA TGCGCCAGCAGCCATGACAGTTCATATGGCTACACCTTC CASSHDSSYGYTF
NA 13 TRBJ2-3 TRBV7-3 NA TGTGCCAGCAGCTTACCGAAGGGGGATACGCAGTATTTT CASSLPKGDTQYF
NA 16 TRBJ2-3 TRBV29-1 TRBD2 TGCAGCCTACTTGGACTAGCGGGGATGAGCACAGATACGCAGTATTTT CSLLGLAGMSTDTQYF
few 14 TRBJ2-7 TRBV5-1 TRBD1 TGCGCCAGCAGGATACAGGGGGCGCGTGGCGAGCAGTACTTC CASRIQGARGEQYF
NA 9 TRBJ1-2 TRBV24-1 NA TGTGCCACCAACCTTCGCTACACCTTC CATNLRYTF
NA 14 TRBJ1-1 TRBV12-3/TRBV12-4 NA TGTGCCAGCAGTCCCCTGGGGGAGGACACTGAAGCTTTCTTT CASSPLGEDTEAFF